What follows are 12 T cell receptor beta chains derived from one specimen sequenced in a study of T-cell reconstitution after alpha-beta-depleted transplantation in children. The TCRbeta library was prepared with unique molecular identifiers. MiXCR was run by TCRdb on the PCR reads, yielding one entry per CDR3 protein. Of about 200,000 distinct CDR3 sequences in the sample, roughly 8.1% were seen once. The sample was PBMCs, mostly from graft donor cells, taken 360 days after TCRalphabeta/CD19-depleted stem cell transplant. These receptors were collected from a male patient between 2 and 10 years old who had a stem cell transplant for acute myeloid leukemia, so the T cells may come from the graft donor.

The rearrangement uses TRBV20-1 and TRBJ2-5; D is ambiguous. Per the germline V gene, CDR1 is DFQATT and CDR2 is SNEGSKA (reference sequence). V was clipped by 6 bases and J by 5 bases, with 16 bases between them. CDR3 length: 13 amino acids. CDR3 region: CSATPEERETQYF. The CDR3 DNA follows: TGCAGTGCAACCCCCGAGGAGAGGGAGACCCAGTACTTC.

This clonotype was recorded many times. V is TRBV12-3 or TRBV12-4 and J is TRBJ1-1; TRBD1 agrees at 9 bases. V trimming: 6 bases; J trimming: 5 bases; junction bases outside the gene matches: 4. The CDR3 spans 13 residues. In DNA, the CDR3 is TGTGCCAGCAGGGACAGGGGAAGTACTGAAGCTTTCTTT. Translated: CASRDRGSTEAFF.

The genes are TRBV9 and TRBJ2-5, with TRBD2 matching over 8 bases. Germline trimming cut 4 bases from V and 3 bases from J; bases unmatched to any gene: 8. The CDR3 totals 15 residues. CDR1 and CDR2 (germline): SGDLS, YYNGEE. Written as DNA, the CDR3 is TGTGCCAGCAGCTTCCGGCGGGGGGAGGAAGAGACCCAGTACTTC. It encodes CASSFRRGEEETQYF. Full variable domain (outside the CDR3, taken from reference TRBV9 and TRBJ2-5): DSGVTQTPKHLITATGQRVTLRCSPRSGDLSVYWYQQSLDQGLQFLIQYYNGEERAKGNILERFSAQQFPDLHSELNLSSLELGDSALYFCASSFRRGEEETQYFGPGTRLLVL.

This clonotype occurred many times. In nucleotides, the CDR3 is TGCAGTGCTACCATTCCCGGGACAGGGGCGGCCCGGGATACGCAGTATTTT. Translated: CSATIPGTGAARDTQYF. The chain employs TRBV20-1 and TRBJ2-3; 10 bases align to TRBD1. The V gene's germline CDR1 is DFQATT and CDR2 SNEGSKA (reference sequence). The CDR3 is made up of 17 amino acids. J gave up 6 bases and V 4 bases, and 16 bases lay outside the gene matches.

The chain couples TRBV9 to TRBJ2-6; TRBD1 is a possible D gene (5 bases). Per germline, CDR1 SGDLS and CDR2 YYNGEE. V lost 0 bases, J lost 2 bases, and 15 bases lay in between. CDR3 length: 18 residues. This chain's CDR3 is CASSVDPGLLAGANVLTF. The CDR3 bases are TGTGCCAGCAGCGTAGATCCAGGGTTGTTAGCTGGGGCCAACGTCCTGACTTTC.

The V call is TRBV4-2, the J call TRBJ1-1; D gene unclear. V shed 9 bases and J shed 5 bases, with 16 bases lying between them. The CDR3 spans 13 residues. Per germline, CDR1 LGHNA and CDR2 YNFKEQ. The CDR3 loop is CASLGIGLTEAFF. CDR3 in DNA: TGTGCCAGTCTGGGAATCGGTTTAACTGAAGCTTTCTTT.

This clonotype occurred a few times. The V gene is TRBV6-2 or TRBV6-3, the J gene TRBJ2-3; possible D gene TRBD2, 6 bases. The germline CDR1 and CDR2 sequences are MNHEY and SVGEGT. Trimming took 6 bases from V and 4 from J, leaving 17 bases between them. The CDR3 sequence is 15 residues long. This CDR3 is CASSLGLGWADTQYF. In DNA form, the CDR3 reads TGTGCCAGCAGCTTGGGACTCGGCTGGGCAGATACGCAGTATTTT.

The V gene is TRBV2, the J gene TRBJ2-5, with D hard to call. CDR3 length: 13 residues. Germline values: CDR1 SNHLY, CDR2 FYNNEI. V lost 4 bases and J lost 5, with 11 bases in between. CDR3 residues: CASSGNLGETQYF. DNA for the CDR3: TGTGCCAGCAGTGGAAACTTGGGGGAGACCCAGTACTTC.

This clonotype was counted a few times. The rearrangement uses TRBV12-3 or TRBV12-4 and TRBJ2-5; TRBD2 matches at 7 bases. The length of the CDR3 is 14 residues. The junction had 8 bases not matched to a gene; V was cut back by 5 bases and J by 5 bases. CDR3 region: CASSPRGELETQYF. In DNA form, the CDR3 reads TGTGCCAGCAGTCCCCGGGGGGAGCTTGAGACCCAGTACTTC.

The rearrangement links TRBV20-1 to TRBJ2-7; D assignment may be TRBD1 or TRBD2 (5 bases each). Per the germline V gene, CDR1 is DFQATT and CDR2 is SNEGSKA (reference sequence). This CDR3 spans 15 amino acids. The V end was cut by 1 base, the J end by 2 bases, with 15 bases between. The CDR3 loop reads CSARVPGRRAYEQYF. The DNA for the CDR3 is TGCAGTGCTAGAGTACCGGGACGGCGAGCCTACGAGCAGTACTTC.

This sequence joins TRBV7-3 and TRBJ2-2; 14 positions agree with TRBD2. V shed 4 bases, J shed 8 bases, and the junction held 6 bases outside the gene matches. The CDR3 loop spans 16 amino acids. Looked up from germline, CDR1 is SGHTA and CDR2 is FQGTGA. CDR3 amino acids: CASSSRTSGRSGELFF. The CDR3 bases are TGTGCCAGCAGCTCCCGGACTAGCGGGAGGTCTGGGGAGCTGTTTTTT.

This clonotype was counted at least ten times. The chain joins TRBV7-8 to TRBJ2-4, with 7 bases lining up with TRBD1. The CDR3 covers 19 residues. CDR1 SGHVS and CDR2 FQNEAQ come from the germline V gene. With V trimmed by 6 bases and J by 0 bases, 17 bases remained unmatched. This CDR3 reads CASSQVSGGTPLAKNIQYF. The CDR3 DNA reads TGTGCCAGCAGTCAGGTGTCAGGGGGAACCCCTCTAGCCAAAAACATTCAGTACTTC.